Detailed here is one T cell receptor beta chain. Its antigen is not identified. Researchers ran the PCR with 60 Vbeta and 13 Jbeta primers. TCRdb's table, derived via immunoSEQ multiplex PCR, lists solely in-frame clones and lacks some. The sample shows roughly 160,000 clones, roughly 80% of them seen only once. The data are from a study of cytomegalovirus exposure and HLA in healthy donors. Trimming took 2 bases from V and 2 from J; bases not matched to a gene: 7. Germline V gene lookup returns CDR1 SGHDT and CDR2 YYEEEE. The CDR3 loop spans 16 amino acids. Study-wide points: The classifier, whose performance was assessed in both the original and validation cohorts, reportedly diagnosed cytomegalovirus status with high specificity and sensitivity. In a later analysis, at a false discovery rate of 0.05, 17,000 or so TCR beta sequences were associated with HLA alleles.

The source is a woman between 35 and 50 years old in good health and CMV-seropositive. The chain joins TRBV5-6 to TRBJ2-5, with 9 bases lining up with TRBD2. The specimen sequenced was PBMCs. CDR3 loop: CASSFPWREGQETQYF. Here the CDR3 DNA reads TGTGCCAGCAGCTTCCCCTGGCGGGAGGGACAAGAGACCCAGTACTTC. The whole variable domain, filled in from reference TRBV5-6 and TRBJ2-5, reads DAGVTQSPTHLIKTRGQQVTLRCSPKSGHDTVSWYQQALGQGPQFIFQYYEEEERQRGNFPDRFSGHQFPNYSSELNVNALLLGDSALYLCASSFPWREGQETQYFGPGTRLLVL.